The clone carrying this T cell receptor (beta chain) was counted a few times. This PCR relied on a set of 60 Vbeta primers and 13 Jbeta primers. Only in-frame clones appear in the TCRdb table, and some are missing; sequencing was by immunoSEQ multiplex PCR. Here the sample spans under 150,000 clones, 65% to 75% being singletons. The data were obtained in a study of cytomegalovirus exposure and HLA in healthy donors. Sequencing input: PBMCs. The receptor was derived from a woman in her thirties or forties in good health and CMV-seropositive.

CDR3 loop: CASSGLAGSSYEQYF. DNA for the CDR3: TGTGCCAGCAGTGGACTAGCGGGTAGCTCCTACGAGCAGTACTTC. The chain uses TRBV6-1 and TRBJ2-7; TRBD2 agrees at 10 bases. Germline values: CDR1 MNHNS, CDR2 SASEGT. CDR3 size: 15 residues. With 4 bases clipped from V and 0 bases from J, the junction kept 3 bases outside the gene matches.